There are a few counts of the clone carrying this TCR beta chain. No antigen is known for it. Healthy Caucasian donors formed the entire cohort. With 4 bases clipped from V and 4 bases from J, the junction kept 2 bases outside the gene matches. The CDR3 is 14 residues long. Germline lookup yields CDR1 SGHRS and CDR2 YFSETQ. A template switching step contributed a universal primer site, while unique molecular identifiers were present in the cDNA. Via MiXCR, TCRdb re-called the 5' RACE reads, giving one row per CDR3 protein. Of approximately 690,000 distinct CDR3 sequences listed, 6.1% were seen once; the top ten hold roughly 1.6%. This sample was included in a study of identical twins. Whole-study findings and limits: The presence of invariant MAIT and iNKT cells could partly confound analyses of zero-insertion sequences. Models underestimated how often monozygotic twins shared out-of-frame TCR alpha.

This sequence joins TRBV5-1 and TRBJ2-2; TRBD1 aligns across 9 bases. This receptor was identified in a young man in good health. Material for sequencing was naive T cells sorted from blood. The CDR3 spells CASSDRGVTGELFF. Written as DNA, the CDR3 is TGCGCCAGCAGCGACAGGGGGGTCACCGGGGAGCTGTTTTTT. Variable domain in full (rest from reference TRBV5-1 and TRBJ2-2): KAGVTQTPRYLIKTRGQQVTLSCSPISGHRSVSWYQQTPGQGLQFLFEYFSETQRNKGNFPGRFSGRQFSNSRSEMNVSTLELGDSALYLCASSDRGVTGELFFGEGSRLTVL.